Listed below are T cell receptor beta chains from one sample, sequenced in a study of T cell responses to AZD1222 COVID-19 vaccine. Sequencing used immunoSEQ multiplex PCR; TCRdb keeps in-frame clones, though not all of them. The profile covers about 190,000 clones, with 90% to 95% appearing a single time and over 7.5% taken by the ten largest. The sequencing used peripheral blood, collected on day 0 of AZD1222 vaccination. The receptors were sampled from an adult in good health. The CDR3 runs from the conserved cysteine through the conserved F or W. Fields, in order: clone size, V gene, J gene, D gene, CDR3 DNA, CDR3 protein. D genes are given only for firm matches. Expanded clones are given a class, and other clones once, few, many or no size at all.

size: -
V: TRBV7-2
J: TRBJ1-1
D: -
DNA: TGTGCCAGCAGCTTAGGAGTCGGTGAAGCTTTCTTT
CDR3: CASSLGVGEAFF

size: -
V: TRBV28
J: TRBJ2-4
D: TRBD1
DNA: TGTGCCAGCAGTTCGGTTCCGGGACAGGGGGCGAAAAACATTCAGTACTTC
CDR3: CASSSVPGQGAKNIQYF

size: -
V: TRBV6-2/TRBV6-3
J: TRBJ1-2
D: -
DNA: TGTGCCAGCAGTTACCCGCCAAACCCTACCGCTAACTATGGCTACACCTTC
CDR3: CASSYPPNPTANYGYTF

size: once
V: TRBV10-1
J: TRBJ1-3
D: TRBD1
DNA: TGCGCCAGCAGTGAGTCGACAGGGACTGGAAACACCATATATTTT
CDR3: CASSESTGTGNTIYF

size: -
V: TRBV5-1
J: TRBJ1-1
D: TRBD1
DNA: TGCGCCAGCAGCTTGCTCCTGACAGGGCAGAACACTGAAGCTTTCTTT
CDR3: CASSLLLTGQNTEAFF

size: -
V: TRBV19
J: TRBJ2-3
D: TRBD2
DNA: TGTGCCAGTAGTTCGCTAGCGGGAGTTATGGATACGCAGTATTTT
CDR3: CASSSLAGVMDTQYF

size: -
V: TRBV19
J: TRBJ2-3
D: TRBD1
DNA: TGTGCCAGTAGTATAAGTGGGACAGCAAGCACAGATACGCAGTATTTT
CDR3: CASSISGTASTDTQYF

size: -
V: TRBV5-6
J: TRBJ2-7
D: -
DNA: TGTGCCAGCAGGGGTCGGGGCGAGCAGTACTTC
CDR3: CASRGRGEQYF

size: -
V: TRBV18
J: TRBJ2-7
D: -
DNA: TGTGCCAGCTCACCGCCCCGGAGCTACGAGCAGTACTTC
CDR3: CASSPPRSYEQYF

size: -
V: TRBV23-1
J: TRBJ2-1
D: -
DNA: TGCGCCAGCAGTCAATCGACCCTCTTCCTGGTGGGCTACAATGAGCAGTTCTTC
CDR3: CASSQSTLFLVGYNEQFF

size: -
V: TRBV19
J: TRBJ1-1
D: TRBD1
DNA: TGTGCCAGTAGTCTTAGGGACAGGGTAAGAGGGGCTGAAGCTTTCTTT
CDR3: CASSLRDRVRGAEAFF

size: -
V: TRBV28
J: TRBJ1-2
D: TRBD1
DNA: TGTGCCAGCAGTGCAGGGGGCGCATACTATGGCTACACCTTC
CDR3: CASSAGGAYYGYTF

size: -
V: TRBV7-8
J: TRBJ1-1
D: -
DNA: TGTGCCAGCAGCTTAGGCACGAACACTGAAGCTTTCTTT
CDR3: CASSLGTNTEAFF

size: -
V: TRBV15
J: TRBJ1-4
D: TRBD1
DNA: TGTGCCACCAGTTTGACAGGGGGGCTGGAAAAACTGTTTTTT
CDR3: CATSLTGGLEKLFF

size: once
V: TRBV15
J: TRBJ1-5
D: -
DNA: TGTGCCACCAGCAGAGTCGGGGGTAGCAATCAGCCCCAGCATTTT
CDR3: CATSRVGGSNQPQHF

size: -
V: TRBV4-1
J: TRBJ1-1
D: -
DNA: TGCGCCAGCAGCCAAGGGTCGAACACTGAAGCTTTCTTT
CDR3: CASSQGSNTEAFF

size: -
V: TRBV19
J: TRBJ2-1
D: -
DNA: TGTGCCAGTAGTGAGACAGAGATCCACAATGAGCAGTTCTTC
CDR3: CASSETEIHNEQFF

size: -
V: TRBV12-3/TRBV12-4
J: TRBJ2-7
D: -
DNA: TGTGCCAGCAGCCACCAGGGATTCGAGCAGTACTTC
CDR3: CASSHQGFEQYF

size: -
V: TRBV5-1
J: TRBJ2-7
D: TRBD1
DNA: TGCGCCAGCAGGGCCGGGACAGGGTTCTACGAGCAGTACTTC
CDR3: CASRAGTGFYEQYF

size: once
V: TRBV24-1
J: TRBJ1-5
D: -
DNA: TGTGCCACCAGTGCAGGGTCAGCAAGTCAGCCCCAGCATTTT
CDR3: CATSAGSASQPQHF

size: -
V: TRBV12-3/TRBV12-4
J: TRBJ2-2
D: -
DNA: TGTGCCAGCCGGGGCTCCGGGGAGCTGTTTTTT
CDR3: CASRGSGELFF

size: -
V: TRBV10-3
J: TRBJ2-1
D: TRBD2
DNA: TGTGCCATCAAGAAGGGACTAGGGGACAATGAGCAGTTCTTC
CDR3: CAIKKGLGDNEQFF

size: -
V: TRBV7-2
J: TRBJ2-7
D: -
DNA: TGTGCCAGCAGCTCCGATTACGAGCAGTACTTC
CDR3: CASSSDYEQYF

size: -
V: TRBV5-1
J: TRBJ2-2
D: TRBD1
DNA: TGCGCCAGCAGCTCCCCGACAGGGACCGGGCTCACCGGGGAGCTGTTTTTT
CDR3: CASSSPTGTGLTGELFF

size: -
V: TRBV28
J: TRBJ1-1
D: -
DNA: TGTGCCAGCAATGCAGTGGGGCCGGGTACTGAAGCTTTCTTT
CDR3: CASNAVGPGTEAFF

size: once
V: TRBV19
J: TRBJ1-5
D: TRBD1
DNA: TGTGCCAGCGGGACAGGGGCTACTTCGGCACTTTTTTTT
CDR3: CASGTGATSALFF

size: once
V: TRBV30
J: TRBJ2-3
D: -
DNA: TGTGCTGTGTTCCTAGGCGGTACGCAGTATTTT
CDR3: CAVFLGGTQYF

size: -
V: TRBV11-2
J: TRBJ2-7
D: -
DNA: TGTGCCAGCAGCTTACAGGGTTACGAGCAGTACTTC
CDR3: CASSLQGYEQYF

size: -
V: TRBV7-2
J: TRBJ1-1
D: TRBD1
DNA: TGTGCCAGCAGCAGTACAGGGGCCACTGAAGCTTTCTTT
CDR3: CASSSTGATEAFF

size: -
V: TRBV10-3
J: TRBJ1-3
D: TRBD1
DNA: TGTGCCATCAGTGGGGACAGCTCTGGAAACACCATATATTTT
CDR3: CAISGDSSGNTIYF

size: -
V: TRBV27
J: TRBJ2-1
D: TRBD2
DNA: TGTGCCAGTAGACTAGCGGGAGTGGATGAGCAGTTCTTC
CDR3: CASRLAGVDEQFF

size: -
V: TRBV6-2/TRBV6-3
J: TRBJ1-5
D: -
DNA: TGTGCCAGCAGTTCCCACAAGGGGAGCAATCAGCCCCAGCATTTT
CDR3: CASSSHKGSNQPQHF

size: few
V: TRBV6-5
J: TRBJ2-7
D: -
DNA: TGTGCCAGCAGCCTAAGACAGGTGATTTCATACGAGCAGTACTTC
CDR3: CASSLRQVISYEQYF

size: -
V: TRBV19
J: TRBJ1-2
D: -
DNA: TGTGCCAGTAGTTTCGACCGCCTATATGGCTACACCTTC
CDR3: CASSFDRLYGYTF

size: -
V: TRBV7-3
J: TRBJ2-6
D: TRBD2
DNA: TGTGCCAGCAGCTTAACGGGCGGGAGGGCCGTATATGGGGCCAACGTCCTGACTTTC
CDR3: CASSLTGGRAVYGANVLTF

size: -
V: TRBV7-8
J: TRBJ2-7
D: -
DNA: TGTGCCAGCAGCTTAGCGGTCGATAGCGGCTACGAGCAGTACTTC
CDR3: CASSLAVDSGYEQYF

size: -
V: TRBV28
J: TRBJ2-5
D: -
DNA: TGTGCCAGCAGCCGCCGAGCCGGGACACCACAAGAGACCCAGTACTTC
CDR3: CASSRRAGTPQETQYF

size: -
V: TRBV19
J: TRBJ2-1
D: TRBD2
DNA: TGTGCCAGTGGGGTTACGGGAGGGCACAATGAGCAGTTCTTC
CDR3: CASGVTGGHNEQFF

size: -
V: TRBV9
J: TRBJ2-2
D: -
DNA: TGTGCCAGCAGCGCCTGGGACGCCGCCGGCACCGGGGAGCTGTTTTTT
CDR3: CASSAWDAAGTGELFF

size: -
V: TRBV2
J: TRBJ2-6
D: TRBD1
DNA: TGTGCCAGCGCGACAGGGGCTGGGGCCAACGTCCTGACTTTC
CDR3: CASATGAGANVLTF

size: -
V: TRBV23-1
J: TRBJ1-2
D: -
DNA: TGCGCCAGCAGTCAAGACCGGTGGTCGGGTGATGGCTACACCTTC
CDR3: CASSQDRWSGDGYTF

size: -
V: TRBV4-3
J: TRBJ2-3
D: TRBD2
DNA: TGCGCCAGCAGCCGCCCTCCCGCAGGACTAGCGGGGAGCACAGATACGCAGTATTTT
CDR3: CASSRPPAGLAGSTDTQYF

size: -
V: TRBV5-1
J: TRBJ1-2
D: -
DNA: TGCGCCAGCAGGGAGGGGACGATAACTAACTATGGCTACACCTTC
CDR3: CASREGTITNYGYTF